Included here is one T cell receptor (beta chain) sequence, with context. Antigen: not known. Sequencing was performed with immunoSEQ multiplex PCR; in TCRdb, only in-frame clones are kept and a portion is missing. The data contain about 50,000 clones, about 74% of them singletons. This record belongs to a study of vaccination effects on CD4 cells after COVID-19. Overall study: The ViraFEST assay expanded antigen-specific CD4+ T cells with viral peptide pools before sequencing. The authors sampled three convalescent patients early and late after vaccination. Around 2 million PBMC per well were cultured with around 11 IU/ml IL-2 and approximately 9.1 ug/ml peptides.

Cells that had been cultured for 9 to 10 days were the source of isolated CD4+ T cells. Infection dated between March and December 2020, before the Alpha, Beta and Delta variants reached the United States. Each participant was given two doses of one vaccine (BNT162b2 or mRNA-1273). The CDR3 length is 11 residues. The germline CDR1 and CDR2 sequences are SNHLY and FYNNEI. V lost 7 bases to trimming and J lost 4 bases, with 8 bases between them. This TCR came from a human donor who had a prior SARS-CoV-2 infection. V gene TRBV2 combines with J gene TRBJ2-7; D is uncertain. Material: CD4+ T cells from PBMCs cultured without peptide, obtained after COVID-19 vaccination. The CDR3 spells CASKREYEQYF. DNA of the CDR3: TGTGCCAGCAAAAGAGAATACGAGCAGTACTTC.